The rows below give T cell receptor beta chains drawn from one sample of a study of shared clonotypes between healthy human individuals. Produced via immunoSEQ multiplex PCR; TCRdb's table is partial and in-frame only. This sample has over a million clones, with just under 99% found just once. The sequenced material came from naive CD4+ T cells sorted from blood. These receptors came from a man aged 30-40 years in good health. The CDR3 runs from the conserved cysteine through the conserved F or W. A D gene is named only where the DNA matches it firmly.

-,TRBJ2-1,TRBV11-2,CASSSSGAGKYNEQFF
TRBD1,TRBJ2-7,TRBV23-1,CASGTDSYEQYF
-,TRBJ2-2,TRBV12-5,CASGLRGYDTGELFF
TRBD2,TRBJ2-5,TRBV18,CASSLREGETQYF
-,TRBJ2-7,TRBV28,CASSFGIGTDPYEQYF
-,TRBJ2-2,TRBV19,CASSVVRTGELFF
-,TRBJ1-2,TRBV28,CASSLTSGAGYGYTF
-,TRBJ2-1,TRBV7-2,CASSSGGGPSTYKQFF
-,TRBJ1-2,TRBV5-1,CASSFDPQVLYGYTF
-,TRBJ2-7,TRBV14,CASSQDWRSYEQYF
-,TRBJ1-5,TRBV7-9,CASSSSDQQHNQPQHF
-,TRBJ1-2,TRBV7-9,CASSLGSYGYTF
-,TRBJ2-3,TRBV9,CASSVGLAPTDTQYF
-,TRBJ2-2,TRBV27,CASSLYRTNTGELFF
-,TRBJ1-2,TRBV29-1,CSFLEGRANYGYTF
TRBD1,TRBJ1-5,TRBV2,CASRGTGNQPQHF
-,TRBJ1-5,TRBV2,CASRGPSNQPQHF
-,TRBJ1-2,TRBV18,CASSPGGANYGYTF
-,TRBJ2-1,TRBV14,CASSQDLGSSYNEQFF
-,TRBJ1-5,TRBV6-6,CASSYSPGAGQPQHF
-,TRBJ1-1,TRBV7-6,CASSLEPNTEAFF
-,TRBJ2-3,TRBV27,CASSFLRGTDTQYF
TRBD2,TRBJ2-7,TRBV27,CASSNLAGNYEQYF
-,TRBJ1-4,TRBV5-1,CASSVAVRGSTNEKLFF
-,TRBJ2-2,TRBV6-6,CASFTNRQNTGELFF
-,TRBJ2-1,TRBV7-3,CASRSGLLYNEQFF
-,TRBJ1-4,TRBV28,CASREIPANEKLFF
-,TRBJ2-7,TRBV4-3,CASSQDHIPLEQYF
-,TRBJ2-3,TRBV18,CASSPQADTQYF
-,TRBJ1-5,TRBV6-1,CASSESWGGNQPQHF
TRBD1,TRBJ2-5,TRBV5-1,CASSLAGQGGRETQYF
-,TRBJ1-2,TRBV6-4,CASSDTGTSYTF
-,TRBJ2-7,TRBV10-3,CAISETREEQYF
TRBD2,TRBJ2-7,TRBV2,CASSISGSSYEQYF
TRBD1,TRBJ2-7,TRBV27,CASRFWGGQGYEQYF
TRBD2,TRBJ2-3,TRBV7-6,CASSFGTSGTDTQYF
-,TRBJ2-7,TRBV15,CATSRESWQGNFPGSYEQYF
TRBD1,TRBJ2-2,TRBV28,CASSFSPTGGSTGELFF
TRBD2,TRBJ2-7,TRBV27,CASSSLTSGSSYEQYF
TRBD2,TRBJ2-1,TRBV5-1,CASSLAGSGRWDEQFF
-,TRBJ2-6,TRBV28,CASRPTSNVLTF
-,TRBJ2-1,TRBV5-1,CASSFRKNNEQFF
-,TRBJ2-2,TRBV7-2,CASSLDVRSTGELFF
-,TRBJ2-5,TRBV5-1,CASSLQGREETQYF
-,TRBJ1-1,TRBV6-6,CASSYLQLNTEAFF
TRBD1,TRBJ2-1,TRBV28,CAVGTGPYNEQFF
-,TRBJ2-7,TRBV6-4,CASSVRAFAYEQYF
TRBD2,TRBJ2-3,TRBV18,CASSQLAGGGDTQYF
-,TRBJ1-5,TRBV5-6,CASSLLGGSNQPQHF
-,TRBJ1-1,TRBV4-2,CASSQETGVTEAFF
TRBD2,TRBJ2-7,TRBV27,CASKLEAASGRYEQYF
-,TRBJ2-5,TRBV27,CASRRRGVSQETQYF
TRBD2,TRBJ2-3,TRBV7-8,CASSLTGGFHTQYF